What follows is one T cell receptor beta chain and its context. Treatment specified: oral pan-JAK inhibitor, 5-10 mg twice daily. This sample stems from a study of CD8+ T cells in alopecia areata. As the sequencing template, cDNA was produced by extracting RNA and reverse transcribing it. Assay: immunoSEQ multiplex PCR; the TCRdb copy retains only in-frame clones and omits some. Here the sample spans 95,000 to 150,000 clones, around 60% being singletons. The receptor was isolated from a human donor with alopecia areata. The specimen was CD4+ T cells sorted from blood, collected at week 4, from a patient treated with tofacitinib.

The CDR3: CASSLGTGDSNQPQHF. In DNA form, the CDR3 reads TGCGCCAGCAGCTTGGGGACAGGGGATAGCAATCAGCCCCAGCATTTT. The chain employs TRBV5-1 and TRBJ1-5, with 9 bases matching TRBD1. There are 16 residues in the CDR3. Trimming removed 0 bases from V and 0 bases from J; junction bases left unmatched: 1. The germline CDR1 and CDR2 sequences are SGHRS and YFSETQ.